The 8 T cell receptor beta chains in this list originate from one sample, sequenced in a study of blood T cells in healthy people across ages. Sample-barcoded 5' priming and a J-beta primer mix drove a second PCR of about 7 to 11 cycles. One entry per CDR3 protein, called by TCRdb with MiXCR from the 5' RACE reads. This table holds around 900,000 distinct CDR3 sequences, about 28% found once. Source material: blood. The source of these receptors is a woman older than 75 in good health.

J is TRBJ2-7 and V is TRBV19, with a weak D call TRBD2 (6 bases). The DNA matches TRBJ2-4 better at its end, which makes the J call doubtful. This CDR3 contains 16 residues. Germline CDR1 is LNHDA and CDR2 is SQIVND (reference sequence). CDR3 coding DNA: TGTGCCAGTAGTATAGCCCTACTAGCTGAGACCGGCATTCAGTACTTC. It specifies CASSIALLAETGIQYF.

In regard to this clonotype: A much larger clone differs from this one at a single base, so this may be a read error. The CDR3 end shows no conserved phenylalanine or tryptophan, and so a read error is likely. The chain recombines TRBV7-2 with TRBJ2-5; the match to TRBD2 covers 7 bases. The germline V gene encodes CDR1 SGHTA and CDR2 FQGNSA. CDR3 size: 16 residues. V gave up 1 base and J gave up 11 bases; unmatched junction bases: 16. CDR3: CASSLGGGARKVGQYY. DNA of the CDR3: TGTGCCAGCAGCTTAGGGGGGGGAGCCCGGAAAGTGGGGCAGTACTAC.

This clonotype was picked up a small number of times. V gene TRBV3-1 combines with J gene TRBJ1-3, with D possibly matching TRBD1 (5 bases). Trimming took 3 bases from V and 3 from J, leaving 18 bases between them. The germline gives CDR1 LGHDT, CDR2 YNNKEL (reference sequence). CDR3 size: 17 residues. In DNA, the CDR3 is TGTGCCAGCAGCCACCGACAGAACAGACTATTTGGAAACACCATATATTTT. Encoded protein: CASSHRQNRLFGNTIYF.

The J gene is TRBJ2-3, the V gene TRBV7-9, with a weak D call TRBD2 (6 bases). Trimming removed 5 bases at V and 1 base at J, with 16 bases between. The CDR3 has 16 amino acids. The germline V gene has CDR1 SEHNR and CDR2 FQNEAQ (reference sequence). CDR3 coding DNA: TGTGCCAGCAGCCCGGGTAGGGGCGGGGGCACAGATACGCAGTATTTT. This codes for CASSPGRGGGTDTQYF.

The V and J genes are TRBV28 and TRBJ1-5, with a weak D call TRBD1 (5 bases). Germline CDR1 and CDR2: MDHEN and SYDVKM. CDR3 length: 14 residues. Between the trimmed V and J ends, which lost 9 bases and 1 base, there was a span of 13 bases. The CDR3 sequence: CASWGSASNQPQHF. DNA for the CDR3: TGTGCCAGTTGGGGGTCCGCGAGCAATCAGCCCCAGCATTTT.

On this clonotype itself: This could be a read error, since a much larger clone is one nucleotide away. The CDR3 region is CASGLGQGAKQPQHF. The CDR3 nucleotides read TGTGCCAGCGGTTTAGGACAGGGGGCGAAGCAGCCCCAGCATTTT. The J gene is TRBJ1-5, the V gene TRBV12-3 or TRBV12-4, with 11 bases aligning to TRBD1. The CDR3 extends over 15 amino acids.

This rearrangement joins TRBV4-1 to TRBJ2-3; D gene uncertain. With 5 bases removed from V and 0 bases from J, the gap between germline ends came to 12 bases. Germline V gives CDR1 MGHRA, CDR2 YSYEKL. The CDR3 is 15 residues long. The CDR3 DNA sequence: TGCGCCAGCAGCTTAATGGGATCCAGCACAGATACGCAGTATTTT. The encoded protein is CASSLMGSSTDTQYF.

Ten or more counts support this clonotype. V is TRBV4-1 and J is TRBJ1-2, with D unclear. The germline gives CDR1 MGHRA, CDR2 YSYEKL. The CDR3 spans 17 residues. V was clipped by 0 bases and J by 0 bases, with 14 bases between them. The CDR3: CASSQDVRGPTNYGYTF. The CDR3 coding sequence is TGCGCCAGCAGCCAAGATGTAAGAGGTCCAACTAACTATGGCTACACCTTC.